This T cell receptor beta chain originates from a study of PD-L1 blockade in urothelial cancer. Libraries were prepared by immunoSEQ multiplex PCR; TCRdb keeps only in-frame clonotypes and omits some of them. The data contain 50,000 to 65,000 clones, about 87% of them singletons. V shed 3 bases and J shed 2 bases, with 10 bases lying between them. The CDR3 loop spans 15 amino acids. The germline V gene has CDR1 SGHAT and CDR2 FQNNGV. Only a few counts were recorded for this clone. This receptor was obtained from a man between 40 and 49 years old with urothelial cancer. The rearrangement links TRBV11-2 to TRBJ2-2, with D perhaps matching TRBD2 (6 bases). This specimen was PBMCs, taken around atezolizumab (anti-PD-L1) treatment. The CDR3 region is CASSLLATNTGELFF. The CDR3 DNA reads as TGTGCCAGCAGCTTGCTAGCGACTAACACCGGGGAGCTGTTTTTT.